Included here is one T cell receptor (beta chain) sequence, with context. Through template switching, a universal primer site was introduced, and the cDNA contained unique molecular identifiers. TCRdb reanalysed the 5' RACE reads using MiXCR and keeps one entry per CDR3 protein. The profile shows 510,000 or so distinct CDR3 sequences, approximately 14% of them singletons. The sample comes from a study of identical twins. Germline CDR1 is SGHKS and CDR2 is YYEKEE (reference sequence). This CDR3 is 14 amino acids long. The germline V and J ends were trimmed by 0 bases and 7 bases, with 10 bases remaining between them. These data were also reused for a study on yellow fever vaccine responses in identical twins.

Sequences were obtained from CD4+ T cells sorted from blood. The TCR sequence derives from a young woman in good health. V usage is TRBV5-5 and J usage is TRBJ1-4; possibly TRBD1 for D (6 bases). The CDR3 loop reads CASSLGQVGEKLFF. The CDR3 coding sequence is TGTGCCAGCAGCTTGGGACAGGTTGGTGAAAAACTGTTTTTT.